The present T cell receptor (beta chain) was sequenced within a study of vaccination and CD4 T cells after COVID-19. The wider study: Post-diagnosis, post-COVID samples were collected after a median around 100 days, ranging 35 to 161. Each control was exposed to a CEFX pool, an HIV-1 Nef pool, or no peptide at all. Study-level results: Convalescent patients displayed spike mono-reactivity in 304 of 307 vaccine-specific clones.

For this clonotype: Its antigen remains unknown.

As to treatment: 10-day PBMC culture with coronavirus spike peptide pools or control peptides (ViraFEST assay). Researchers used the Oncomine TCR Beta short-read assay to sequence DNA from cultured CD4+ T cells. A single record per CDR3 protein comes from TCRdb applying MiXCR to the PCR reads. The table records about 15,000 distinct CDR3 sequences, 55% to 70% of them present only once. The germline V gene encodes CDR1 GTSNPN and CDR2 SVGIG (reference sequence). Germline trimming cut 0 bases from V and 6 bases from J; bases unmatched to any gene: 8. The CDR3 contains 15 residues. The sequence came from a human donor who had recovered from COVID-19. Sequences were obtained from CD4+ T cells from blood, cultured in vitro. J is TRBJ2-1 and V is TRBV30, with TRBD2 identical over 7 bases. The CDR3 spells CAWSVLSGKANEQFF. The CDR3 coding sequence is TGTGCCTGGAGTGTACTAAGCGGGAAAGCCAATGAGCAGTTCTTC.